Following are 18 T cell receptor beta chains from one sample sequenced in a study of siplizumab effects on memory and regulatory T cells. Only in-frame clones appear in the TCRdb table, and some are missing; sequencing was by immunoSEQ multiplex PCR. The sample lists 85,000 to 130,000 clones; roughly 94% were seen once. Input material: Tregs sorted from blood. These receptors all come from a human donor in good health.

This clone has just one count. The V gene is TRBV27, the J gene TRBJ1-2, with TRBD1 matching 7 bases. The germline gives CDR1 MNHEY, CDR2 SMNVEV (reference sequence). Germline trimming cut 6 bases from V and 4 bases from J; bases unmatched to any gene: 5. This CDR3 region has 13 residues. CDR3 nucleotides: TGTGCCAGCAGCCGGACAGGCACCTATGGCTACACCTTC. It is translated as CASSRTGTYGYTF.

This clone has a handful of counts. DNA for the CDR3: TGTGCCAGCAGATTTTCTTGGCCTTCAGGTGAAGCTTTCTTT. Its translation: CASRFSWPSGEAFF. The chain employs TRBV2 and TRBJ1-1; D remains ambiguous. V lost 6 bases and J lost 7, with 18 bases in between. This CDR3 is 14 amino acids long. Germline loops: CDR1 SNHLY, CDR2 FYNNEI.

V usage is TRBV14 and J usage is TRBJ1-3, with 7 bases lining up with TRBD1. The CDR3 extends over 17 amino acids. The trim removed 4 bases at V and 0 bases at J, leaving 9 bases unmatched. Germline values: CDR1 SGHDN, CDR2 FVKESK. The CDR3 DNA reads as TGTGCCAGCAGCCGATATACAGGGGTTGTCTCTGGAAACACCATATATTTT. Protein: CASSRYTGVVSGNTIYF.

In regard to this clone: Additional DNA sequences in this sample encode the identical CDR3. The V and J genes are TRBV18 and TRBJ2-7; maybe TRBD2 (5 bases). Germline CDR1 KGHSH, CDR2 LQKENI. The CDR3 contains 14 residues. V lost 0 bases and J lost 1, with 7 bases in between. CDR3 region: CASSPPSGSYEQYF. The CDR3 DNA sequence: TGTGCCAGCTCACCACCGTCGGGGTCCTACGAGCAGTACTTC.

DNA for the CDR3: TGCGCCAGCAGCGCCGATCCAGGGGACTATGGCTACACCTTC. Translating gives CASSADPGDYGYTF. This rearrangement joins TRBV5-1 to TRBJ1-2, with TRBD1 as a possible D gene (6 bases). This CDR3 has 14 residues. V was shortened by 4 bases and J by 3 bases, with 13 bases between the two germline ends. The germline CDR1 and CDR2 sequences are SGHRS and YFSETQ.

This chain joins TRBV9 and TRBJ2-7, with 13 bases matching TRBD2. The CDR3 is 15 residues long. Per the germline V gene, CDR1 is SGDLS and CDR2 is YYNGEE. Trimming cost V 4 bases and J 4 bases; bases outside gene matches: 5. Here the CDR3 reads CASSTGLAGEYEQYF. The CDR3 nucleotides are TGTGCCAGCAGCACCGGACTAGCGGGAGAGTACGAGCAGTACTTC.

This clone was observed at least ten times. The chain recombines TRBV29-1 with TRBJ1-1; D possibly corresponds to TRBD1 (6 bases). Trimming removed 7 bases at V and 0 bases at J, with 9 bases between. Germline CDR1 and CDR2: SQVTM and ANQGSEA. This CDR3 comprises 12 residues. CDR3 residues: CSGGQLNTEAFF. The CDR3 DNA reads TGCAGCGGTGGACAGTTGAACACTGAAGCTTTCTTT.

The chain links TRBV7-4 to TRBJ2-7; 13 positions agree with TRBD2. The length of the CDR3 is 16 residues. Germline lookup yields CDR1 SGHVT and CDR2 SQSDAQ. Germline trimming cut 5 bases from V and 4 bases from J; bases unmatched to any gene: 8. CDR3 in amino acids: CASSTPGLAGSYEQYF. CDR3 DNA sequence: TGTGCCAGCAGCACACCGGGACTAGCGGGATCATACGAGCAGTACTTC.

The chain combines TRBV19 with TRBJ1-5, with no clear D. The CDR3 has 16 residues. In germline, CDR1 is LNHDA, CDR2 SQIVND (reference sequence). With 4 bases removed from V and 1 base from J, the gap between germline ends came to 14 bases. CDR3 loop: CASSREPRLSNQPQHF. The CDR3, as DNA: TGTGCCAGTAGTAGAGAGCCAAGGCTGAGCAATCAGCCCCAGCATTTT.

The rearrangement uses TRBV9 and TRBJ2-1, with D possibly TRBD2 on 6 matching bases. Germline CDR1 and CDR2: SGDLS and YYNGEE. V lost 6 bases to trimming and J lost 10 bases, with 14 bases between them. The CDR3 contains 12 residues. The CDR3 is CASNGGGIEQFF. CDR3 DNA sequence: TGTGCCAGCAATGGGGGAGGTATCGAGCAGTTCTTC.

The DNA for the CDR3 is TGCGCCAGCAGCCTGGGGGAGTTCGGCTATGGCTACACCTTC. This translates into CASSLGEFGYGYTF. The rearrangement joins TRBV5-1 to TRBJ1-2; D might be TRBD1 (5 bases). The CDR3 has 14 residues. The V gene lost 4 bases and the J gene lost 4 bases, with 14 bases spanning the gap. The germline gives CDR1 SGHRS, CDR2 YFSETQ.

V and J are TRBV7-6 and TRBJ2-5; 9 bases are a match to TRBD2. V lost 5 bases and J lost 5; bases outside the gene matches: 6. Per the germline V gene, CDR1 is SGHVS and CDR2 is FNYEAQ. The CDR3 length is 14 residues. The CDR3 DNA follows: TGTGCCAGCAGCCTTAGCGGGAGAGGGGAGACCCAGTACTTC. It codes for CASSLSGRGETQYF.

The rearrangement links TRBV5-6 to TRBJ2-7; possibly TRBD2 for D (6 bases). The CDR3 contains 16 residues. Germline CDR1 is SGHDT and CDR2 is YYEEEE. Trimming pared 0 bases from V and 4 bases from J, leaving 17 bases between. The CDR3 here is CASSLVGAGSYYEQYF. The CDR3 bases are TGTGCCAGCAGCTTGGTAGGGGCGGGAAGTTATTACGAGCAGTACTTC.

The chain links TRBV7-6 to TRBJ1-1, with 8 nucleotides matching TRBD1. The CDR3 consists of 14 residues. V gave up 3 bases and J gave up 4 bases; unmatched junction bases: 4. Germline values: CDR1 SGHVS, CDR2 FNYEAQ. The CDR3 DNA is TGTGCCAGCAGCTTGGACAGGGTAGTCACTGAAGCTTTCTTT. This gives the protein CASSLDRVVTEAFF.

The V call is TRBV28, the J call TRBJ2-3, with 7 bases aligning to TRBD2. Germline CDR1 is MDHEN and CDR2 is SYDVKM. The CDR3 has 15 amino acids. The trim removed 7 bases at V and 3 bases at J, leaving 10 bases unmatched. CDR3 in amino acids: CASKMGGFGTDTQYF. Here the CDR3 DNA reads TGTGCCAGCAAAATGGGGGGGTTTGGGACAGATACGCAGTATTTT.

V gene TRBV6-1 combines with J gene TRBJ1-1, with D uncertain. V was clipped by 1 base and J by 8 bases, with 17 bases between them. The CDR3 loop spans 15 amino acids. Germline V gives CDR1 MNHNS, CDR2 SASEGT. DNA for the CDR3: TGTGCCAGCAGTGAAGGTTTTTTCCGGGGAAGAGAAGCTTTCTTT. Translation gives CASSEGFFRGREAFF.

V and J are TRBV6-5 and TRBJ1-1; D remains ambiguous. Germline CDR1 and CDR2: MNHEY and SVGAGI. Trimming pared 4 bases from V and 7 bases from J, leaving 10 bases between. This CDR3 has 12 residues. CDR3 loop: CASSLPASEAFF. Here the CDR3 DNA reads TGTGCCAGCAGTTTACCGGCCAGTGAAGCTTTCTTT.

The chain uses TRBV19 and TRBJ1-5; 7 positions match TRBD1. The CDR3 runs 13 residues. Losses at the gene ends were 8 bases for V and 7 bases for J; bases not matched to a gene: 8. The germline V gene encodes CDR1 LNHDA and CDR2 SQIVND (reference sequence). The CDR3 sequence is CASRDSRLQPQHF. DNA for the CDR3: TGTGCCAGTCGGGACAGCCGCTTGCAGCCCCAGCATTTT.